One T cell receptor beta chain is described in this entry. Its recognized antigen is unknown. No much larger clone is present one base from it, and per-base qualities are unavailable. This entry belongs to a study of T cell repertoires in cytomegalovirus infection (dated by TCRdb to between 2018 and 2020). As for the study more broadly: Donor HLA type was relevant to the analysis, because carriage of CMV infection together with the matching HLA type was indicated by public TCR beta signatures. The full study reports these points: In both this cohort and an independent roughly 400-donor cohort, the cumulative frequency of public TCR beta family members distinguished carriers of CMV infection plus the relevant HLA type. The ex vivo response was dominated by HLA-C-restricted CMV-specific TCR beta clonotypes, and the single most frequent clonotype in two of eight donors was supplied by these HLA-C-restricted clonotypes.

Reading from cysteine to phenylalanine, the CDR3 counts 15 amino acids. Only the CDR3 region is kept as DNA, spanning 45 bases read in frame from base 1. Sequences SGHRS (CDR1) and YFSETQ (CDR2) are obtained from the germline V gene. V and J are trimmed by 2 bases and 1 base, and the gene matches miss 3 bases of the junction. For sequencing, an Illumina HiSeq 1500 was employed. TCRdb reanalyzed the raw reads on its own, using fastp at Q25 for trimming and MiXCR for clone calling, and kept in-frame beta chains. Entries that share a CDR3 protein sequence are merged under the most common genes and DNA. The sample has a few hundred thousand distinct CDR3 sequences on record, approximately 22% of them singletons. Roughly 18% of the sample is in the top ten clones.

The V and J segments used are TRBV5-1 and TRBJ2-3; 8 nucleotides in the junction match TRBD2. Sequencing used CD8+ T cells from PBMCs. The receptor's source is a human donor in good health (CMV status not recorded). Some clones in this sample may be carry-over from other donors' samples. The bases are TGCGCCAGCAGCTTTATCGGGGGGGGCACAGATACGCAGTATTTT. Its protein is CASSFIGGGTDTQYF.